A selection of T cell receptor beta chains follows, all from one sample in a study of cytomegalovirus exposure and HLA in healthy donors. TCRdb's copy holds only in-frame clones and misses some; the assay was immunoSEQ multiplex PCR. The sample lists around 200,000 clones, more than 60% occurring once. The material sequenced was PBMCs. The receptors come from a girl aged 2-10 years in good health and CMV-seronegative. The CDR3 runs from the conserved cysteine through the conserved F or W. Each record gives: V gene, clone size, D gene, J gene, CDR3 DNA, CDR3 protein. The D gene is left open where the match is weak. Clone size is shown for a subset of rows, as once, few, many or a class of expanded clone.

>TRBV30|NA|TRBD1|TRBJ1-1
TGTGCCTGGAGTGGACGTATGGGACAGGGAAATTTAAAGGCTTTCTTT
CAWSGRMGQGNLKAFF
>TRBV7-3|NA|TRBD1|TRBJ1-2
TGTGCCAGCAGCCCGGGACAGGGGAACTATGGCTACACCTTC
CASSPGQGNYGYTF
>TRBV4-2|NA|NA|TRBJ1-2
TGTGCCAGCAGCCAAGGGACCAGGGGAAGTGGCTACACCTTC
CASSQGTRGSGYTF
>TRBV15|once|NA|TRBJ1-1
TGTGCCACCAGCAGAGGAGTTACTGAAGCTTTCTTT
CATSRGVTEAFF
>TRBV4-1|NA|NA|TRBJ1-2
TGCGCCAGCAGCCAAGAGAGTCGAGCTAACTATGGCTACACCTTC
CASSQESRANYGYTF
>TRBV5-4|NA|NA|TRBJ2-3
TGTGCCAGCAGCCCCACAGGGATCACAGATACGCAGTATTTT
CASSPTGITDTQYF
>TRBV2|NA|NA|TRBJ2-4
TGTGCCAGCAGTGACGGACTTCTACAAAACATTCAGTACTTC
CASSDGLLQNIQYF
>TRBV18|NA|NA|TRBJ2-2
TGTGCCAGCTCATCAAATACCGGGGAGCTGTTTTTT
CASSSNTGELFF
>TRBV27|NA|NA|TRBJ2-7
TGTGCCAGCAGTTTATCGCTGAAGAGCGAGCAGTACTTC
CASSLSLKSEQYF
>TRBV25-1|NA|NA|TRBJ1-1
TGTGCCAGCAACCCGGGCGGGGGGACTGAAGCTTTCTTT
CASNPGGGTEAFF
>TRBV7-9|NA|TRBD2|TRBJ2-4
TGTGCCAGCAAACCGGGGGGGAAAAACATTCAGTACTTC
CASKPGGKNIQYF
>TRBV7-9|NA|TRBD2|TRBJ2-1
TGTGCCAGCAGCCACGGACTAGCGGGAGCCACGTACAATGAGCAGTTCTTC
CASSHGLAGATYNEQFF
>TRBV12-5|NA|TRBD1|TRBJ2-7
TGTGCTAGTGGTATCACAGGGGAGTACGACGAGCAGTACTTC
CASGITGEYDEQYF
>TRBV10-2|NA|NA|TRBJ1-6
TGCGCCAGCAGTGAGAACGAGGGTTCACCCCTCCACTTT
CASSENEGSPLHF
>TRBV30|NA|TRBD2|TRBJ2-2
TGTGCCTGGAGTGTACTAGCGGGAGGGCGGGTCGGGGAGCTGTTTTTT
CAWSVLAGGRVGELFF
>TRBV13|NA|NA|TRBJ2-7
TGTGCCAGCAGCGCCCAGGGCTCCGAGCAGTACTTC
CASSAQGSEQYF
>TRBV27|NA|TRBD1|TRBJ1-2
TGTGCCAGCAGTTTATCCCTACAGGGGCTCTATGGCTACACCTTC
CASSLSLQGLYGYTF
>TRBV5-4|once|TRBD1|TRBJ2-6
TGTGCCAGCAGCCCGGGACAGGGGAGCTCTGGGGCCAACGTCCTGACTTTC
CASSPGQGSSGANVLTF
>TRBV6-1|NA|NA|TRBJ2-1
TGTGCCAGCAGCGACAAGACAGACAGGGGAGGGGAGCAGTTCTTC
CASSDKTDRGGEQFF
>TRBV2|NA|TRBD1|TRBJ2-4
TGTGCCGTCCCTGTGAGGGACAGGGGAAACATTCAGTACTTC
CAVPVRDRGNIQYF
>TRBV7-9|NA|NA|TRBJ2-1
TGTGCCAGTTCCGGCACGCAGGGTGGAAATGAGCAGTTCTTC
CASSGTQGGNEQFF
>TRBV7-9|NA|NA|TRBJ1-2
TGTGCCAGCAGCTTAGACAGCTCCTACACCTTC
CASSLDSSYTF
>TRBV2|NA|NA|TRBJ1-3
TGTGCCAGCAGTGGCGGTCCGGGAAACACCATATATTTT
CASSGGPGNTIYF
>TRBV18|few|NA|TRBJ1-2
TGTGCCAGCTCACCAGTCTCACCGGAGGGGTATGGCTACACCTTC
CASSPVSPEGYGYTF
>TRBV5-1|NA|TRBD1|TRBJ1-1
TGCGCCAGCAGCTTGGGACAGGGTGCCACTGAAGCTTTCTTT
CASSLGQGATEAFF
>TRBV13|NA|TRBD1|TRBJ2-7
TGTGCCAGCAGCTACCTCCGGGACAGGGCGTTGTCGAGGAAGTACGAGCAGTACTTC
CASSYLRDRALSRKYEQYF
>TRBV6-5|NA|TRBD2|TRBJ2-7
TGTGCCAGCAGTTCACGGCCGCGGGAGTCCGAGCAGTACTTC
CASSSRPRESEQYF
>TRBV27|NA|NA|TRBJ2-2
TGTGCCAGCAGTTTACAGGGCGTGAACACCGGGGAGCTGTTTTTT
CASSLQGVNTGELFF
>TRBV18|NA|NA|TRBJ2-7
TGTGCCAGCTCACCCTCGGGCAGCGGTGCCGGGGGCTACGAGCAGTACTTC
CASSPSGSGAGGYEQYF
>TRBV6-6|NA|NA|TRBJ2-2
TGTGCCAGCAGTCCTCCGGGAGTTGCCGGGGAGCTGTTTTTT
CASSPPGVAGELFF
>TRBV11-3|NA|NA|TRBJ2-3
TGTGCCAGCAGCGAGGGGGGGGGCACAGATACGCAGTATTTT
CASSEGGGTDTQYF
>TRBV6-5|NA|TRBD1|TRBJ1-2
TGTGCCAGCAGTTACTTTTTAACAGGGGTGGAGGATGGCTACACCTTC
CASSYFLTGVEDGYTF
>TRBV5-8|NA|NA|TRBJ2-1
TGTGCCAGCAATATTAACTACAATGAGCAGTTCTTC
CASNINYNEQFF
>TRBV19|NA|NA|TRBJ2-1
TGTGCCAGTAGTATAGGACAGTTCAATGAGCAGTTCTTC
CASSIGQFNEQFF
>TRBV6-1|NA|TRBD1|TRBJ1-5
TGTGCCAGCAGTGACTTGGGACAGCCTAGCAATCAGCCCCAGCATTTT
CASSDLGQPSNQPQHF
>TRBV5-1|NA|NA|TRBJ1-2
TGCGCCAGCACCCTAAACCCAGGGCGTGGCTACACCTTC
CASTLNPGRGYTF
>TRBV4-1|NA|TRBD1|TRBJ1-1
TGCGCCAGCAGCCAAATTCCGGGACAGCCGGCTGAAGCTTTCTTT
CASSQIPGQPAEAFF
>TRBV5-1|NA|TRBD1|TRBJ2-2
TGCGCCAGCAGCTTGCAGGGGGCGAACACCGGGGAGCTGTTTTTT
CASSLQGANTGELFF
>TRBV2|NA|TRBD2|TRBJ2-1
TGTGCCAGCAGTTTGGGACTAGCGGTCTACAATGAGCAGTTCTTC
CASSLGLAVYNEQFF
>TRBV10-2|NA|TRBD1|TRBJ1-2
TGCGCCAGCAGCGTTCGTGGACAGGGACTCTATGGCTACACCTTC
CASSVRGQGLYGYTF
>TRBV2|few|NA|TRBJ2-5
TGTGCCAGCAGTGAGTCCTCGGGGAGCCAAGAGACCCAGTACTTC
CASSESSGSQETQYF
>TRBV12-5|NA|NA|TRBJ2-5
TGTGCTAGTGGTGTCACAGGGTTCGACCCAGAGACCCAGTACTTC
CASGVTGFDPETQYF
>TRBV27|few|TRBD1|TRBJ1-1
TGTGCCAGCAGTCACGGGACAGCAGAAGCTTTCTTT
CASSHGTAEAFF
>TRBV5-1|NA|NA|TRBJ1-5
TGCGCCAGCAGCTATTGGTCGGGGATCGGTCAGCCCCAGCATTTT
CASSYWSGIGQPQHF
>TRBV11-2|few|NA|TRBJ1-1
TGTGCCAGCAGCTTAGCCCAGGGGCGGACTGAAGCTTTCTTT
CASSLAQGRTEAFF
>TRBV2|NA|TRBD1|TRBJ1-4
TGTGCCAGCAGCCGCAGGGGGCTAAGCACTAATGAAAAACTGTTTTTT
CASSRRGLSTNEKLFF
>TRBV21-1|NA|NA|TRBJ1-4
TGTGCCAGCAGCGCCGACCGGGCAACTAATGAAAAACTGTTTTTT
CASSADRATNEKLFF
>TRBV28|NA|NA|TRBJ2-2
TGTGCCAGCAGTGTAGCCGGGGAGCTGTTTTTT
CASSVAGELFF
>TRBV6-1|NA|TRBD1|TRBJ2-7
TGTGCCAGCAGTGCAGGGGGCTCGCGCGAGCAGTACTTC
CASSAGGSREQYF
>TRBV11-2|NA|NA|TRBJ1-2
TGTGCCTGCACCCAGGGGAAGGGTGGCTACACCTTC
CACTQGKGGYTF
>TRBV2|NA|NA|TRBJ1-1
TGTGCCAGCAGTGAATTTCAGAACACTGAAGCTTTCTTT
CASSEFQNTEAFF
>TRBV18|NA|NA|TRBJ1-2
TGTGCCAGCTCACCACCGGCTAGGGGGAAGTATGGCTACACCTTC
CASSPPARGKYGYTF
>TRBV11-2|NA|TRBD1|TRBJ2-7
TGTGCCAGCAGCCCCCACGGACAGGGTGCGGGCGAGCAGTACTTC
CASSPHGQGAGEQYF